Described below is a single TCR beta chain sequence and its context. Its specificity is unknown. The Oncomine TCR Beta short-read assay generated sequence data from the DNA of cultured CD4+ T cells. TCRdb reprocessed the PCR reads via MiXCR and lists one record per CDR3 protein. The sample includes some 7,000 distinct CDR3 sequences, approximately 21% of them seen just once. The sample comes from a study of vaccination and CD4 T cells after COVID-19. The overall study: Convalescent donors totaled six males and four females, including two who were Hispanic. A CEFX pool, an HIV-1 Nef pool, or no peptide went to control cultures. The cells in question were stimulated using overlapping spike peptides derived from SARS-CoV-2, HCoV-NL63, HCoV-OC43 and HCoV-229E.

CDR1 is SQVTM, CDR2 ANQGSEA, per germline. The CDR3 totals 12 residues. V lost 5 bases and J lost 4, with 11 bases in between. Treatment here: approximately 9-day PBMC culture with coronavirus spike peptide pools or control peptides (ViraFEST assay). The source is a human donor who had recovered from COVID-19. The genes are TRBV29-1 and TRBJ1-2, with no clear D. The source material was CD4+ T cells from blood, cultured in vitro, sampled after SARS-CoV-2 vaccination. CDR3: CSVSPAGYGYTF. CDR3 coding DNA: TGCAGCGTTTCTCCAGCGGGCTATGGCTACACCTTC.